These 8 T cell receptor beta chains came from one sample sequenced in a study of T cell responses to AZD1222 COVID-19 vaccine. Measured with immunoSEQ multiplex PCR; TCRdb has only the in-frame clones, and not every one. The sample has 130,000 to 150,000 clones, more than 70% seen once. Sequenced material: peripheral blood, taken 28 days after the second AZD1222 dose. The receptors come from an adult who received the AZD1222 COVID-19 vaccine.

The V gene is TRBV28, the J gene TRBJ1-2; maybe TRBD1 (5 bases). The CDR3 totals 14 residues. Germline CDR1 MDHEN, CDR2 SYDVKM. V lost 6 bases and J lost 8, with 19 bases in between. As DNA, the CDR3 is TGTGCCAGCAGGACCTCTGTTGGGGGTCCGGGCTACACCTTC. It yields the protein CASRTSVGGPGYTF.

V is TRBV7-9 and J is TRBJ2-7; 10 bases match TRBD2. CDR1 SEHNR and CDR2 FQNEAQ come from the germline V gene (reference sequence). Trimming at V came to 2 bases and at J to 5 bases, leaving 3 bases not matched to a gene. The CDR3 totals 14 residues. Written as DNA, the CDR3 is TGTGCCAGCAGCTTATCGAGCGGGAGGGACGAGCAGTACTTC. It yields the protein CASSLSSGRDEQYF.

This chain joins TRBV2 and TRBJ2-1; tentatively, D is TRBD2 (7 bases). Trimming took 8 bases from V and 5 from J, leaving 16 bases between them. This CDR3 comprises 14 residues. Germline-derived CDR1 and CDR2 are SNHLY and FYNNEI. CDR3 in DNA: TGTGCCAGCCGCGGGGGCATTTTAAACAATGAGCAGTTCTTC. Its translation is CASRGGILNNEQFF. Full variable domain (missing parts from reference TRBV2 and TRBJ2-1): EPEVTQTPSHQVTQMGQEVILRCVPISNHLYFYWYRQILGQKVEFLVSFYNNEISEKSEIFDDQFSVERPDGSNFTLKIRSTKLEDSAMYFCASRGGILNNEQFFGPGTRLTVL.

This clone has only a few counts. This chain connects TRBV6-5 to TRBJ2-7; the D call may be TRBD1 or TRBD2 (5 bases each). This CDR3 comprises 14 residues. From germline, CDR1 is MNHEY and CDR2 SVGAGI. The germline V and J ends were trimmed by 7 bases and 2 bases, with 15 bases remaining between them. The CDR3 sequence is CASNYRRDPYEQYF. The CDR3 bases are TGTGCCAGCAACTATCGTCGGGACCCCTACGAGCAGTACTTC.

The CDR3 here is CASSDLSSEQYF. CDR3 bases: TGTGCCAGCAGTGATCTCAGCAGCGAGCAGTACTTC. This rearrangement joins TRBV2 to TRBJ2-7; no firm D call. This CDR3 has 12 residues. The V gene's germline CDR1 is SNHLY and CDR2 FYNNEI. V shed 3 bases and J shed 6 bases, with 9 bases lying between them.

In DNA, the CDR3 is TGTGCCAGCAGCTTGGACAGGGGCGACGGCTACACCTTC. This sequence encodes CASSLDRGDGYTF. The gene calls are TRBV5-4 and TRBJ1-2; 7 bases map to TRBD1. Per the germline V gene, CDR1 is SGHNT and CDR2 is YYREEE (reference sequence). This CDR3 has 13 amino acids. The J segment lost 8 bases and the V segment lost 0 bases, leaving 4 bases of the junction unmatched.

In DNA, the CDR3 is TGTGCCACCAGCAGCCTGACAGGAATCCGAACCGGGGAGCTGTTTTTT. Translation: CATSSLTGIRTGELFF. J is TRBJ2-2 and V is TRBV15; D perhaps matches TRBD1 (6 bases). Germline V gene lookup returns CDR1 LNHNV and CDR2 YYDKDF (reference sequence). The V and J ends lost 3 bases and 5 bases respectively, with 16 bases between them. The CDR3 is 16 residues long.

The chain employs TRBV7-2 and TRBJ2-5, with D tentatively TRBD2 (6 bases). Germline CDR1 and CDR2: SGHTA and FQGNSA. The CDR3 runs 16 residues. Trimming left V 0 bases short and J 1 base short, with 12 bases between. The CDR3 DNA reads as TGTGCCAGCAGCTTAGCTGCGGGATTGGGCCAAGAGACCCAGTACTTC. Translated, it gives CASSLAAGLGQETQYF.